This T cell receptor (beta chain) stems from a study of T-cell memory formation after mild COVID-19. General study results and limits: Shrinking CD4+ clones were chiefly CM and EM; CD8+ ones were chiefly EMRA.

5'RACE with constant-segment primers yielded barcoded, UMI-tagged TCR alpha and TCR beta cDNA libraries. TCRdb re-analysed the 5' RACE reads in MiXCR, keeping a single row per CDR3 protein. The data contain about 180,000 distinct CDR3 sequences, less than 20% of them seen just once; the ten biggest clones take up approximately 4%. Germline loops: CDR1 MNHEY, CDR2 SMNVEV (reference sequence). CDR3 length: 14 residues. Deletions cut 7 bases from V and 0 bases from J, with 10 bases between. For this clonotype: Its target is not known.

The origin of this receptor is a young man who had mild COVID-19 (a few samples of this study predate the infection). Cell type and time point are not known. The sample was PBMCs or a T cell subset sorted from them (not recorded which). This chain joins TRBV27 and TRBJ2-4; no reliable D call. CDR3 region: CASTYALAKNIQYF. The CDR3, as DNA: TGTGCCAGCACCTATGCTCTAGCCAAAAACATTCAGTACTTC.